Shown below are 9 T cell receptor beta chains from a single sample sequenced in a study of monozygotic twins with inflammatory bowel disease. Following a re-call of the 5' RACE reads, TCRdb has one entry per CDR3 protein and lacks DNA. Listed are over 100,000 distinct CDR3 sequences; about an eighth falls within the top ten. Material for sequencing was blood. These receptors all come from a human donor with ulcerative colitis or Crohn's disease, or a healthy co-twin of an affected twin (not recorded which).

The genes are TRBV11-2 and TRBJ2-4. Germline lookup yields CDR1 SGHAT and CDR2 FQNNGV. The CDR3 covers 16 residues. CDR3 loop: CASSLELRSQRNIQYF. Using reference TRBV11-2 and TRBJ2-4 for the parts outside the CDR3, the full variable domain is EAGVAQSPRYKIIEKRQSVAFWCNPISGHATLYWYQQILGQGPKLLIQFQNNGVVDDSQLPKDRFSAERLKGVDSTLKIQPAKLEDSAVYLCASSLELRSQRNIQYFGAGTRLSVL.

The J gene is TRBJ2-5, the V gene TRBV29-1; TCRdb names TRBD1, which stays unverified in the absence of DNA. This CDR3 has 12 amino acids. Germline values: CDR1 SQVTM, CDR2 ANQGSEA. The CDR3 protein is CSVVTGQETQYF.

This chain's CDR3 is CASSQTGTYGYTF. V is TRBV7-2 and J is TRBJ1-2; TCRdb reports TRBD1, a call that lacks DNA to check it against. This CDR3 contains 13 residues. Germline V CDR1 and CDR2: SGHTA, FQGNSA.

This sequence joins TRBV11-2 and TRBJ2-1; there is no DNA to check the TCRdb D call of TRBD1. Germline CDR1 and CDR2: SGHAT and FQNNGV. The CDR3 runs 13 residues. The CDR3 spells CASSFGFRGEQFF.

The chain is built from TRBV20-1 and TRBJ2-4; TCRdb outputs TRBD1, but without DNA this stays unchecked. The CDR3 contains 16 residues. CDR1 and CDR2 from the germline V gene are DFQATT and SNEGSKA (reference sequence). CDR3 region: CSLRRSLSLAKNIQYF.

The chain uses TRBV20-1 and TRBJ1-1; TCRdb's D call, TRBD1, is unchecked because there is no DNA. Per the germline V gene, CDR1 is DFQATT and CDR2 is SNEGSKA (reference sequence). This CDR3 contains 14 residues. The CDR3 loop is CSAPNRDRDTEAFF.

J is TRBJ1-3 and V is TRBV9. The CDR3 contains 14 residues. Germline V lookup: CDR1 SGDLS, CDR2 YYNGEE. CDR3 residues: CASSVDGIGNTIYF.

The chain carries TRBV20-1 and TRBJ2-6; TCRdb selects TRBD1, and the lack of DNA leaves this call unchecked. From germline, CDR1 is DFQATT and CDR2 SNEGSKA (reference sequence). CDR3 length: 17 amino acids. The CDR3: CSASRQGADSGANVLTF.

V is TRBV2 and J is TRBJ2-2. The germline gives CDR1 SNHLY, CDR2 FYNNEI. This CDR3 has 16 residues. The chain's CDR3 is CASSPKGIRDTGELFF.